The 18 T cell receptor beta chains presented below share a single source sample, sequenced in a study of cytomegalovirus exposure and HLA in healthy donors. PCR employed 60 Vbeta and 13 Jbeta primers. The protocol was immunoSEQ multiplex PCR, while the TCRdb copy is restricted to in-frame clones and leaves out a portion. The sample yields about 180,000 clones, 80% seen once. The sample consisted of PBMCs. The receptor source for this set is a man aged 35 to 55 in good health and CMV-seronegative.

V usage is TRBV9 and J usage is TRBJ2-3; 7 bases are shared with TRBD1. This CDR3 spans 18 amino acids. The V gene's germline CDR1 is SGDLS and CDR2 YYNGEE. V gave up 3 bases and J gave up 2 bases; unmatched junction bases: 15. The DNA for the CDR3 is TGTGCCAGCAGCGGCCGGGACAGTTCTATTTCGGACACAGATACGCAGTATTTT. Residues: CASSGRDSSISDTDTQYF.

This chain uses TRBV30 with TRBJ2-3, with TRBD2 matching over 8 bases. The germline V gene encodes CDR1 GTSNPN and CDR2 SVGIG (reference sequence). This CDR3 spans 16 amino acids. V trimming: 2 bases; J trimming: 2 bases; junction bases outside the gene matches: 9. This CDR3 is CAWSSGTSLSTDTQYF. CDR3 in DNA: TGTGCCTGGAGTTCCGGGACTAGTCTCTCCACAGATACGCAGTATTTT. The full variable domain, rest sourced from reference TRBV30 and TRBJ2-3, is SQTIHQWPATLVQPVGSPLSLECTVEGTSNPNLYWYRQAAGRGLQLLFYSVGIGQISSEVPQNLSASRPQDRQFILSSKKLLLSDSGFYLCAWSSGTSLSTDTQYFGPGTRLTVL.

This rearrangement joins TRBV6-5 to TRBJ1-2, with TRBD1 matching 7 bases. This CDR3 has 15 amino acids. Germline values: CDR1 MNHEY, CDR2 SVGAGI. V gave up 4 bases and J gave up 5 bases; unmatched junction bases: 10. CDR3 DNA: TGTGCCAGCAGTTTGAGAACAGGGGTTAGATATGGCTACACCTTC. This encodes CASSLRTGVRYGYTF.

V and J are TRBV5-4 and TRBJ1-3, with 8 nucleotides matching TRBD1. The CDR3 is 16 residues long. V trimming: 3 bases; J trimming: 4 bases; junction bases outside the gene matches: 9. CDR1 and CDR2 (germline): SGHNT, YYREEE (reference sequence). This CDR3 reads CASSSDRGFSGNTIYF. In DNA, the CDR3 is TGTGCCAGCAGCTCTGACAGGGGTTTTTCGGGAAACACCATATATTTT.

The chain employs TRBV9 and TRBJ2-7; 7 bases fit TRBD2. CDR1 and CDR2 (germline): SGDLS, YYNGEE. The CDR3 totals 14 residues. Trimming at V came to 3 bases and at J to 6 bases, leaving 9 bases not matched to a gene. The CDR3 region is CASSAGGGVGEQYF. In nucleotides, the CDR3 is TGTGCCAGCAGCGCCGGCGGGGGTGTGGGCGAGCAGTACTTC.

The chain is built from TRBV2 and TRBJ1-1; tentatively, D is TRBD1 (5 bases). V was shortened by 6 bases and J by 2 bases, with 13 bases between the two germline ends. The CDR3 is made up of 14 amino acids. Germline lookup yields CDR1 SNHLY and CDR2 FYNNEI. The CDR3 region has the DNA TGTGCCAGCAGGCCCTGGGGGGGAAACACTGAAGCTTTCTTT. Residues: CASRPWGGNTEAFF.

This clone has a handful of counts. The chain couples TRBV6-5 to TRBJ1-1; D is unresolved. The CDR3 is 12 amino acids. Germline assignment: CDR1 MNHEY and CDR2 SVGAGI. V lost 5 bases and J lost 8, with 12 bases in between. This chain's CDR3 is CASSPTSGEAFF. Written as DNA, the CDR3 is TGTGCCAGCAGTCCCACGTCCGGGGAAGCTTTCTTT.

This clone showed up just once. The chain combines TRBV10-3 with TRBJ2-4; TRBD2 agrees at 7 bases. CDR1 ENHRY and CDR2 SYGVKD come from the germline V gene. With V trimmed by 0 bases and J by 10 bases, 0 bases remained unmatched. The CDR3 is 12 amino acids. CDR3 in amino acids: CAISESGGIQYF. The DNA of the CDR3 is TGTGCCATCAGTGAGTCGGGGGGGATTCAGTACTTC.

With respect to this clone: The same CDR3 is also encoded by other DNA sequences in this sample. J is TRBJ2-7 and V is TRBV7-9; TRBD2 matches at 12 bases. V was pared by 3 bases and J by 2 bases, with 2 bases of the junction left unmatched. Germline CDR1 reads SEHNR; CDR2 reads FQNEAQ (reference sequence). There are 15 residues in the CDR3. This CDR3 is CASSLRLAGAYEQYF. The CDR3 region has the DNA TGTGCCAGCAGCTTGCGACTAGCGGGGGCCTACGAGCAGTACTTC.

The rearrangement links TRBV7-9 to TRBJ2-5, with 8 bases identical to TRBD2. The germline gives CDR1 SEHNR, CDR2 FQNEAQ (reference sequence). The CDR3 sequence is 13 residues long. J lost 5 bases, V lost 5 bases, and 4 bases had no gene match. CDR3 coding DNA: TGTGCCAGCAGCCGAGCGGGAGCGGAGACCCAGTACTTC. This sequence encodes CASSRAGAETQYF. The variable domain in full, with the rest retrieved from reference TRBV7-9 and TRBJ2-5, is DTGVSQNPRHKITKRGQNVTFRCDPISEHNRLYWYRQTLGQGPEFLTYFQNEAQLEKSRLLSDRFSAERPKGSFSTLEIQRTEQGDSAMYLCASSRAGAETQYFGPGTRLLVL.

This sequence joins TRBV5-1 and TRBJ1-4, with a weak D call TRBD1 (5 bases). V lost 0 bases, J lost 6 bases, and 9 bases lay in between. CDR3 length equals 14 residues. Germline CDR1 reads SGHRS; CDR2 reads YFSETQ. For the CDR3, the DNA is TGCGCCAGCAGCTTGGGACAGATAGATGAAAAACTGTTTTTT. It specifies CASSLGQIDEKLFF.

This clone appeared a few times. The V and J genes are TRBV15 and TRBJ1-2; D perhaps matches TRBD1 (5 bases). Germline assignment: CDR1 LNHNV and CDR2 YYDKDF (reference sequence). V was cut by 5 bases and J by 5 bases, with 12 bases left in between. CDR3 length: 13 residues. CDR3 DNA: TGTGCCACCAGCCCGGTCGGGGGTTATGGCTACACCTTC. It is translated as CATSPVGGYGYTF.

This chain connects TRBV7-2 to TRBJ1-2; 8 bases align to TRBD1. The CDR3 is made up of 14 amino acids. V lost 1 base, J lost 4 bases, and 2 bases stayed unmatched. Germline CDR1 is SGHTA and CDR2 is FQGNSA. The CDR3 reads CASSLEGQVYGYTF. The CDR3 nucleotides read TGTGCCAGCAGCTTAGAGGGACAGGTCTATGGCTACACCTTC. Full variable domain (remainder filled in from reference TRBV7-2 and TRBJ1-2): GAGVSQSPSNKVTEKGKDVELRCDPISGHTALYWYRQSLGQGLEFLIYFQGNSAPDKSGLPSDRFSAERTGGSVSTLTIQRTQQEDSAVYLCASSLEGQVYGYTFGSGTRLTVV.

V usage is TRBV27 and J usage is TRBJ2-1, with 7 nucleotides matching TRBD2. V lost 3 bases and J lost 7; bases outside the gene matches: 12. The germline CDR1 and CDR2 sequences are MNHEY and SMNVEV (reference sequence). The CDR3 is 16 amino acids. In DNA, the CDR3 is TGTGCCAGCAGTTTTACCTCGGGAGGCCCTGGGAATGAGCAGTTCTTC. As protein: CASSFTSGGPGNEQFF.

The J gene is TRBJ1-5, the V gene TRBV5-8, with 8 bases aligning to TRBD1. The CDR3 contains 16 residues. The germline gives CDR1 SGHTS, CDR2 YDEGEE. J gave up 6 bases and V 0 bases, and 8 bases lay outside the gene matches. The CDR3 nucleotides are TGTGCCAGCAGCTTGGAGGGGACAGGATTAGGTCAGCCCCAGCATTTT. As protein: CASSLEGTGLGQPQHF.

V and J are TRBV10-3 and TRBJ1-4; 9 bases align to TRBD1. There are 14 residues in the CDR3. J lost 5 bases, V lost 3 bases, and 1 base had no gene match. The germline V gene has CDR1 ENHRY and CDR2 SYGVKD. The chain's CDR3 is CAISEDRGNEKLFF. CDR3 nucleotide sequence: TGTGCCATCAGTGAAGACAGGGGGAATGAAAAACTGTTTTTT.

The J gene is TRBJ1-6, the V gene TRBV9, with 9 bases lining up with TRBD1. Per the germline V gene, CDR1 is SGDLS and CDR2 is YYNGEE. V trimming: 4 bases; J trimming: 7 bases; junction bases outside the gene matches: 3. This CDR3 spans 14 amino acids. Here the CDR3 DNA reads TGTGCCAGCAGCTTGACAGGGGGAAATTCACCCCTCCACTTT. It translates to CASSLTGGNSPLHF.

The chain combines TRBV7-2 with TRBJ2-1; 8 bases align to TRBD1. The CDR3 contains 15 residues. Unmatched junction bases numbered 3, after V lost 5 bases and J lost 0 bases. Germline V lookup: CDR1 SGHTA, CDR2 FQGNSA. CDR3 in DNA: TGTGCCAGCAGCGCTGGACAGGGCTCCTACAATGAGCAGTTCTTC. It encodes CASSAGQGSYNEQFF.